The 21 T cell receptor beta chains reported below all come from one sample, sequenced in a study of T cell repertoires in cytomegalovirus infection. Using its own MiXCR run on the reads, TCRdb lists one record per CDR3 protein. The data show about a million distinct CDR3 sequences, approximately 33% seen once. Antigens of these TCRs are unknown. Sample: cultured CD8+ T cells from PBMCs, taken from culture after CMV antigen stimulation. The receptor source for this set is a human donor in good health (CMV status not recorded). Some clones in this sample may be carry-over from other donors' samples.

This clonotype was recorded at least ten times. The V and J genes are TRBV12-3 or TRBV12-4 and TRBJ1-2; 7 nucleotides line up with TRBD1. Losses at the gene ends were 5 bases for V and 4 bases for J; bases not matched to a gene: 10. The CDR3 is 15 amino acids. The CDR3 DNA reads TGTGCCAGCAGTGGACAGGATTCACACGGCTATGGCTACACCTTC. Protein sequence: CASSGQDSHGYGYTF.

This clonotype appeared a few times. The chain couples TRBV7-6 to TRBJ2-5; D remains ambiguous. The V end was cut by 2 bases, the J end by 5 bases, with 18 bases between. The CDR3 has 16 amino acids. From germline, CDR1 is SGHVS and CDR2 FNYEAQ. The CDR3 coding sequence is TGTGCCAGCAGCTTACTTTCGGTTGGAACAACTGAGACCCAGTACTTC. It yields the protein CASSLLSVGTTETQYF.

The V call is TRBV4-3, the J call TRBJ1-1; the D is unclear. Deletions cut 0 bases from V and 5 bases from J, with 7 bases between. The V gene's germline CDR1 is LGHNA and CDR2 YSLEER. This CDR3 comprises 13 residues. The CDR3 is CASSQDSWTEAFF. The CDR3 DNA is TGCGCCAGCAGCCAAGATTCATGGACTGAAGCTTTCTTT.

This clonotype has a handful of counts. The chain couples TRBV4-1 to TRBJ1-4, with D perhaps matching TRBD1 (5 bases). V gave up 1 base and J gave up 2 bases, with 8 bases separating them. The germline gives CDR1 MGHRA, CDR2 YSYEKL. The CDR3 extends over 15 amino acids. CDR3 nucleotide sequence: TGCGCCAGCAGCCAAGGGGCAGGGACTAATGAAAAACTGTTTTTT. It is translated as CASSQGAGTNEKLFF.

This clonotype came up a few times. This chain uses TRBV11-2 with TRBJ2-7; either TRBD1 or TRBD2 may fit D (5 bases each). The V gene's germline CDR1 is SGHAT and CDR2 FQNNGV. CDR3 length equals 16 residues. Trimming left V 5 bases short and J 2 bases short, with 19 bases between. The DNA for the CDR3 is TGTGCCAGCAGCGCGACATGGGACCAACCAGCCTACGAGCAGTACTTC. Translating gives CASSATWDQPAYEQYF.

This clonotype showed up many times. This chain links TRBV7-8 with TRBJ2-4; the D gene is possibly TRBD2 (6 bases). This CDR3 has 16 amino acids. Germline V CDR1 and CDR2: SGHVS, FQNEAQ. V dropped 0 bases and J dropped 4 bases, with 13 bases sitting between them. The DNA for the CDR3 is TGTGCCAGCAGCTTAGCGTGGAGCGGGCAGAAAAACATTCAGTACTTC. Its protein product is CASSLAWSGQKNIQYF.

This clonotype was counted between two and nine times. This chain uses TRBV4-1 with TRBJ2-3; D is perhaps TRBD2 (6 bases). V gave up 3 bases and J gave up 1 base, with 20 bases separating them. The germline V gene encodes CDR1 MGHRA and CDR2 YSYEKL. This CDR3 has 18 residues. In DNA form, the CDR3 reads TGCGCCAGCAGCCAGGTGGCTACTAGCCCCACGCGCACAGATACGCAGTATTTT. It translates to CASSQVATSPTRTDTQYF.

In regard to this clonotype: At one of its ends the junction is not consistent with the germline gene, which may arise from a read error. CDR3: CASSLIGGDSSAF. The CDR3, as DNA: TGTGCCAGCAGTTTAATAGGGGGGGACTCCAGCGCCTTT. The rearrangement joins TRBV27 to TRBJ1-1; D is perhaps TRBD1 (6 bases). There are 13 residues in the CDR3. Per germline, CDR1 MNHEY and CDR2 SMNVEV (reference sequence).

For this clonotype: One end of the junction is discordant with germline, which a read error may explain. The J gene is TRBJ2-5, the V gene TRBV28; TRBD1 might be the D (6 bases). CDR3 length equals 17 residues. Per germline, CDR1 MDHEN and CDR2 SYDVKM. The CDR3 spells CASSLAEQGPYQETRYF. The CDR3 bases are TGTGCCAGCAGTTTGGCCGAACAGGGTCCATACCAAGAGACCCGGTACTTC.

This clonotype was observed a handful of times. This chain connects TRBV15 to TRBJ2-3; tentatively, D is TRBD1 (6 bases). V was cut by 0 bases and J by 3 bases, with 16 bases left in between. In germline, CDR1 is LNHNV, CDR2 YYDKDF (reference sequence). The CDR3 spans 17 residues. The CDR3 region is CATSRDRRDKGTDTQYF. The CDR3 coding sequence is TGTGCCACCAGCAGAGATAGACGGGACAAAGGAACAGATACGCAGTATTTT.

CDR3 amino acids: CASSPTGTGGADTEAFF. Written as DNA, the CDR3 is TGTGCCAGCTCACCAACCGGGACAGGGGGCGCGGACACTGAAGCTTTCTTT. The chain links TRBV18 to TRBJ1-1, with 12 bases matching TRBD1. Looked up from germline, CDR1 is KGHSH and CDR2 is LQKENI. The CDR3 spans 17 residues. The V gene end was trimmed by 2 bases and the J gene end by 3 bases; junction bases not matched to a gene: 7.

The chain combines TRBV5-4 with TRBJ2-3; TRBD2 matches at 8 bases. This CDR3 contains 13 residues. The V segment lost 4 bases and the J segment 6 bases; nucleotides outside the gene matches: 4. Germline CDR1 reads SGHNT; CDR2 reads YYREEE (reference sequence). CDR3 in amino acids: CASSPERGDTQYF. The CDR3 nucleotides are TGTGCCAGCAGCCCCGAGCGGGGGGATACGCAGTATTTT.

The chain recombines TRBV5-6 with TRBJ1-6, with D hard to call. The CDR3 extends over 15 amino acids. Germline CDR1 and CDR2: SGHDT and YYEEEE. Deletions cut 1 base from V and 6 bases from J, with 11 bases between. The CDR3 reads CASSLPPGVNSPLHF. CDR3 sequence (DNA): TGTGCCAGCAGCTTGCCGCCGGGAGTTAATTCACCCCTCCACTTT.

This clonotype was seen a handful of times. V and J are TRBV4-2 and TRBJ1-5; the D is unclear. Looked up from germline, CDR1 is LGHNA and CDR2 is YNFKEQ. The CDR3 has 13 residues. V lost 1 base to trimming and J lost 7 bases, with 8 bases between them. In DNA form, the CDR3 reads TGTGCCAGCAGCCAAGGGAGCCTACAGCCCCAGCATTTT. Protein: CASSQGSLQPQHF.

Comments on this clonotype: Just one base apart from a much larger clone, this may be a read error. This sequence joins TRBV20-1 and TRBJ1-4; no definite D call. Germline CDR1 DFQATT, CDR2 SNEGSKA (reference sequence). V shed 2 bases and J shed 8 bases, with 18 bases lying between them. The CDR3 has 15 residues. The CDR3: CSARTAPGMGEKLFF. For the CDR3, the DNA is TGCAGTGCTAGAACCGCCCCAGGAATGGGCGAAAAACTGTTTTTT.

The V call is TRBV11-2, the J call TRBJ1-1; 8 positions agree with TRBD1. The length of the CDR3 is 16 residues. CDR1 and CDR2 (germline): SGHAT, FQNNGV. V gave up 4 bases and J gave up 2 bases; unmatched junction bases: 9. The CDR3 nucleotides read TGTGCCAGCAGCTACGCGACAGGGGACGTAAACACTGAAGCTTTCTTT. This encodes CASSYATGDVNTEAFF.

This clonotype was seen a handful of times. For the CDR3, the DNA is TGCGCCAGCAGCCGCCTGGGAGGGACCAACACTGAAGCTTTCTTT. Translation gives CASSRLGGTNTEAFF. This sequence joins TRBV4-1 and TRBJ1-1; possible D gene TRBD1, 5 bases. Trimming shortened V by 4 bases and J by 2 bases, and 14 bases separated the two germline ends. The germline CDR1 and CDR2 sequences are MGHRA and YSYEKL. The CDR3 spans 15 residues.

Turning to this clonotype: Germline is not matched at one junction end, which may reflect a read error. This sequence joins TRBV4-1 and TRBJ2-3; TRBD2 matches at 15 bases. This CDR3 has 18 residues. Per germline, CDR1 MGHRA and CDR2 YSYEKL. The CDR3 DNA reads TGCGCCAGCAGCCCGACAAACCTGCTGGGACTAGCGGGGGGTAGCGCGGGTTTC. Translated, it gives CASSPTNLLGLAGGSAGF.

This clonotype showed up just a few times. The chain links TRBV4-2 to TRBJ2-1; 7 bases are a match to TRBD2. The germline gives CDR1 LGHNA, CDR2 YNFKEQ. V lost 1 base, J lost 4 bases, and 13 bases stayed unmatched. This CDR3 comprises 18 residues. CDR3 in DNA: TGTGCCAGCAGCCAAGGCCGTTCCCCGCGGGGGAGTTACAATGAGCAGTTCTTC. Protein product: CASSQGRSPRGSYNEQFF.

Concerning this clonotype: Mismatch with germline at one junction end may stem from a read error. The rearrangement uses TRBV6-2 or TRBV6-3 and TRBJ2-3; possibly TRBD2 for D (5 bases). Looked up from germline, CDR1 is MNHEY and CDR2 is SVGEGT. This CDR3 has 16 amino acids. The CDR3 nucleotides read TGTGCCTGCAGTTACTACGGGCCGGGAAGCACAGATACGCAGTATTTT. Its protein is CACSYYGPGSTDTQYF.

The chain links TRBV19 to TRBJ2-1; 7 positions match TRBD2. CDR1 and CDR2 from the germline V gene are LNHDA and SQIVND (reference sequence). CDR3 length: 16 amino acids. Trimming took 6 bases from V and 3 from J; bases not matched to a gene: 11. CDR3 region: CASSNDGTTFYNEQFF. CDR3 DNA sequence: TGTGCCAGTAGCAACGACGGGACTACATTCTACAATGAGCAGTTCTTC.